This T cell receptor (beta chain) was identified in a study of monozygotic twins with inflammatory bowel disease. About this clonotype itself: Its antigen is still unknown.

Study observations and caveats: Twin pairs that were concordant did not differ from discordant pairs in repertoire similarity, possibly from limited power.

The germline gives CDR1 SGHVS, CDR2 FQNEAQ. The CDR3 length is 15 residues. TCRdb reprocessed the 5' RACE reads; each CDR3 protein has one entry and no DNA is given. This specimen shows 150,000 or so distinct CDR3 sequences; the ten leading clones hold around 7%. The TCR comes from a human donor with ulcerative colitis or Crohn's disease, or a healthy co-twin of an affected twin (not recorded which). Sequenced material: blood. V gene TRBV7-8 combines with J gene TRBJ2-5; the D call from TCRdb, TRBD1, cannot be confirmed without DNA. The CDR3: CASSLGRQLQETQYF. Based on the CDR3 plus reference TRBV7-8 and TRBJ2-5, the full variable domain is GAGVSQSPRYKVAKRGQDVALRCDPISGHVSLFWYQQALGQGPEFLTYFQNEAQLDKSGLPSDRFFAERPEGSVSTLKIQRTQQEDSAVYLCASSLGRQLQETQYFGPGTRLLVL.